This record concerns one TCR beta chain sequence. V gave up 8 bases and J gave up 4 bases; unmatched junction bases: 8. Germline CDR1 and CDR2: LNHDA and SQIVND (reference sequence). The CDR3 sequence is 15 residues long. Some clones are missing from TCRdb's copy, which holds only in-frame ones; the method was immunoSEQ multiplex PCR. The table shows more than 130,000 clones, with about four fifths occurring only once. The data were obtained in a study of blood T cell repertoires in COVID-19. The TCR comes from an elderly woman in a cohort sampled during active or convalescent COVID-19. This chain uses TRBV19 with TRBJ2-5, with TRBD1 matching 12 bases. Sample: peripheral blood. The CDR3 here is CASCPGTGGAETQYF. The CDR3 DNA reads as TGTGCCAGTTGCCCCGGGACAGGGGGCGCAGAGACCCAGTACTTC.